Listed below are T cell receptor beta chains from one sample, sequenced in a study of T cells in Graves' hyperthyroidism and ophthalmopathy. TCRdb used MiXCR to reprocess the multiplex PCR reads, holding one entry per CDR3 protein. The table records 600,000 to 900,000 distinct CDR3 sequences, around 17% of them present only once. The sequenced sample consisted of blood. The receptors shown here come from a man aged 18 to 30 with Graves' hyperthyroidism. Each CDR3 is given with its conserved first and last residue. A D gene is named only where the DNA matches it firmly. Clone size is not always given. Where it is, it says once, few, many or a class for expanded clones.

D gene,clone size,J gene,V gene,CDR3 DNA,CDR3 protein
TRBD2,NA,TRBJ2-2,TRBV7-8,TGTGCCAGCAACCCCGGACTAGCTTCGGTCGGGGAGCTGTTTTTT,CASNPGLASVGELFF
TRBD1,NA,TRBJ1-5,TRBV7-9,TGTGCCACAGGGGGGGGAAACAATCAGCCCCAGCATTTT,CATGGGNNQPQHF
TRBD1,NA,TRBJ2-5,TRBV20-1,TGCAGTGCTAGAGATCCGCAGGGGGTCGTGGAGACCCAGTACTTC,CSARDPQGVVETQYF
NA,NA,TRBJ2-3,TRBV7-9,TGTGCCAGCAGCCCATCCCAGTTCGCGTCGACGCAGTATTTT,CASSPSQFASTQYF
TRBD2,many,TRBJ2-5,TRBV20-1,TGCAGTGCTAGTGGGACTAGCGGGTTCCAAGAGACCCAGTACTTC,CSASGTSGFQETQYF
NA,once,TRBJ2-1,TRBV11-2,TGTGCCAGCAGCGAAGGAGGTACAGGGCGCAGTGAGCAGTTCTTC,CASSEGGTGRSEQFF
NA,NA,TRBJ2-7,TRBV6-2/TRBV6-3,TGTGCCAGCAGCACACTGGACAGTGCCCACGAGCAGTACTTC,CASSTLDSAHEQYF
NA,few,TRBJ2-3,TRBV19,TGTGCCAGTAGTGCCTCCTTCTCAGATACGCAGTATTTT,CASSASFSDTQYF
NA,many,TRBJ2-7,TRBV20-1,TGCAGTGCTAGTAAGGGGACTTTAACCTACGAGCAGTACTTC,CSASKGTLTYEQYF
TRBD1,many,TRBJ1-5,TRBV30,TGTGCCTGGAGTGTACAGACAGGGACAAGTCAGCCCCAGCATTTT,CAWSVQTGTSQPQHF
NA,NA,TRBJ2-2,TRBV7-2,TGTGCCAGCAGCTTAGAGCGGCCTTCGAACACCGGGGAGCTGTTTTTT,CASSLERPSNTGELFF
TRBD1,many,TRBJ1-5,TRBV6-1,TGTGCCAGCAGCGCCGGGGACAGCCGGAATCAGCCCCAGCATTTT,CASSAGDSRNQPQHF
TRBD1,NA,TRBJ2-1,TRBV5-1,TGCGCCAGCAGCTACCGACAGGGCGGCAATGAGCAGTTCTTC,CASSYRQGGNEQFF
TRBD2,few,TRBJ2-1,TRBV12-3/TRBV12-4,TGTGCCAGCAGTCAGACTAGCGGGATTAGCTCCTACAATGAGCAGTTCTTC,CASSQTSGISSYNEQFF
NA,many,TRBJ1-5,TRBV6-1,TGTGCCAGCAGTGTTAGGCAGGTCACTGCTAATCAGCCCCAGCATTTT,CASSVRQVTANQPQHF
NA,many,TRBJ1-1,TRBV20-1,TGCAGTGTGCTCCTGTCAGGGAGCGGCTCTGAAGCTTTCTTT,CSVLLSGSGSEAFF
NA,few,TRBJ1-3,TRBV28,TGTGCCAGCAGTTTTTCACCGACACACTCTGGAAACACCATATATTTT,CASSFSPTHSGNTIYF
TRBD1,many,TRBJ2-1,TRBV11-1,TGTGCCAGCAGCTTATTGGGGACAGCGTATGAGCAGTTCTTC,CASSLLGTAYEQFF
TRBD1,NA,TRBJ2-3,TRBV19,TGTGCCAGTAGTATGGACAGGGTCGGCACAGATACGCAGTATTTT,CASSMDRVGTDTQYF
NA,NA,TRBJ2-2,TRBV11-2,TGTGCCACCTTGGACTTATTGGGAACCGGGGAGCTGTTTTTT,CATLDLLGTGELFF
NA,many,TRBJ2-7,TRBV11-2,TGTGCCAGCAGTTGGACGTCCTCCCCTTCCTACGAGCAGTACTTC,CASSWTSSPSYEQYF
NA,many,TRBJ2-7,TRBV28,TGTGCCAGCAGCCTAGGCGCAGGGAACGAGCAGTACTTC,CASSLGAGNEQYF
NA,few,TRBJ1-2,TRBV7-8,TGTGCCAGCAGCGTTAACAAGGGGCAGAACTATGGCTACACCTTC,CASSVNKGQNYGYTF
TRBD2,few,TRBJ2-1,TRBV12-3/TRBV12-4,TGTGCCAGCAGGCGGGGGACTAGCGGGAGCTCCTACAATGAGCAGTTCTTC,CASRRGTSGSSYNEQFF
TRBD1,NA,TRBJ2-3,TRBV6-5,TGTGCCAGCAGTTACTTGATGGGACAGATAAGCACAGATACGCAGTATTTT,CASSYLMGQISTDTQYF
NA,NA,TRBJ1-2,TRBV2,TGTGCCAGCAGTGAGGGGGCCCGACCTCCCACCTTC,CASSEGARPPTF
NA,many,TRBJ1-2,TRBV28,TGTGCCAGCAGTTTAGGCCAGGGCGTCTATGGCTACACCTTC,CASSLGQGVYGYTF
NA,NA,TRBJ2-5,TRBV27,TGTGCCAGCAGTTTACGGGGGTGGGGGACCCAGTACTTC,CASSLRGWGTQYF
TRBD1,many,TRBJ2-1,TRBV7-3,TGTGCCAGCAGCTTCACAGGGGACTCCTACAATGAGCAGTTCTTC,CASSFTGDSYNEQFF
NA,few,TRBJ2-1,TRBV5-8,TGTGCCAGCAGCTTGGATCTCCGGCGGCAGTTCTTC,CASSLDLRRQFF
NA,many,TRBJ1-5,TRBV7-8,TGTGCCAGCAGCTTTGTTCCCCAGGGCCAGCCCCAGCATTTT,CASSFVPQGQPQHF
NA,NA,TRBJ2-5,TRBV18,TGTGCCAGCTCACCACTCCCAGGCCAAGAGACCCAGTACTTC,CASSPLPGQETQYF
NA,NA,TRBJ2-1,TRBV12-5,TGTGCTAGTGGTTTAGGTGAGCAGTTCTTC,CASGLGEQFF
NA,few,TRBJ2-2,TRBV5-5,TGTGCCAGCAGCTTGGATGGGGCCGTTCGGGTCGCGAACACCGGGGAGCTGTTTTTT,CASSLDGAVRVANTGELFF
TRBD1,few,TRBJ2-2,TRBV6-1,TGTGCCAGCAGTGAGGTTGGGGGACAGGGCAACACCGGGGAGCTGTTTTTT,CASSEVGGQGNTGELFF
NA,NA,TRBJ1-1,TRBV6-1,TGTGCCAGCAGTGAGTCATTATGGAACACTGAAGCTTTCTTT,CASSESLWNTEAFF
NA,few,TRBJ1-1,TRBV3-1,TGTGCCAGCAGCCAAGGGGCAGCTTGGCGTACGAACACTGAAGCTTTCTTT,CASSQGAAWRTNTEAFF
NA,few,TRBJ1-1,TRBV2,TGTGCCAGCAGCCCTATCCCAACCCGGAACACTGAAGCTTTCTTT,CASSPIPTRNTEAFF
NA,NA,TRBJ2-5,TRBV7-9,TGTGCCAGCAGACCTGGAAAAGAGACCCAGTACTTC,CASRPGKETQYF
NA,few,TRBJ2-3,TRBV20-1,TGCAGTGCTGGTAACCGCGCTGATACGCAGTATTTT,CSAGNRADTQYF
NA,NA,TRBJ1-4,TRBV5-1,TGCGCCAGCAGCTTGGAGGCCAGGGGTGAAAAACTGTTTTTT,CASSLEARGEKLFF
NA,NA,TRBJ2-7,TRBV4-1,TGCGCCAGCAGCCCACAAGCGACCGCCCCCTACGAGCAGTACTTC,CASSPQATAPYEQYF
NA,NA,TRBJ1-3,TRBV30,TGTGCCTGGAGGCAGGGTGCTGGAAACACCATATATTTT,CAWRQGAGNTIYF
NA,many,TRBJ2-3,TRBV30,TGTGCCTGGAGTGTAGGGGTCGCAGATACGCAGTATTTT,CAWSVGVADTQYF
NA,many,TRBJ2-1,TRBV3-1,TGTGCCAGCAGCCCCATACGCCACACGACCTACAATGAGCAGTTCTTC,CASSPIRHTTYNEQFF
NA,NA,TRBJ2-1,TRBV28,TGTGCCAGCAGAGCCGTTGGACGGCCAGCTACGTTCTTC,CASRAVGRPATFF
NA,NA,TRBJ2-3,TRBV4-3,TGCGCCAGCAGCCTCCTACTAGGGGTCGGAGATACGCAGTATTTT,CASSLLLGVGDTQYF